These 18 T cell receptor beta chains were sequenced from one sample in a study of blood T cell repertoires in COVID-19. Method: immunoSEQ multiplex PCR; TCRdb's copy keeps in-frame clones and lacks some. This repertoire shows approximately 280,000 clones, around 90% found once; its top ten account for about 1.5%. Sample: PBMCs or T cells enriched from blood (not recorded which). The receptors were sampled from a woman under 30 with acute COVID-19.

The CDR3 sequence is CASSEFYRAKLFF. The CDR3 DNA sequence: TGTGCCAGCAGTGAATTTTACAGGGCCAAACTGTTTTTT. This chain connects TRBV25-1 to TRBJ1-4; a possible D gene is TRBD1 (6 bases). Germline V gene lookup returns CDR1 MGHDK and CDR2 SYGVNS. The V gene lost 1 base and the J gene lost 11 bases, with 11 bases spanning the gap. The CDR3 loop spans 13 amino acids.

This sequence joins TRBV2 and TRBJ1-1; 7 bases are shared with TRBD1. CDR3 length equals 14 residues. After removal of 6 bases from V and 2 bases from J, the junction contained 6 bases not matched to a gene. Germline CDR1 and CDR2: SNHLY and FYNNEI. CDR3 nucleotides: TGTGCCAGCAGAGTGGGGGACAGTAACACTGAAGCTTTCTTT. Translated, it gives CASRVGDSNTEAFF.

The chain couples TRBV28 to TRBJ1-5, with 10 bases aligning to TRBD1. This CDR3 region has 15 residues. With V trimmed by 2 bases and J by 6 bases, 4 bases remained unmatched. CDR1 is MDHEN, CDR2 SYDVKM, per germline. CDR3 protein: CASSLPTGGIQPQHF. CDR3 DNA: TGTGCCAGCAGTTTACCGACAGGGGGCATTCAGCCCCAGCATTTT.

There are a few counts of this clone. This rearrangement joins TRBV14 to TRBJ1-3; no clear D. V lost 4 bases and J lost 2, with 9 bases in between. Per germline, CDR1 SGHDN and CDR2 FVKESK. This CDR3 is built from 14 residues. The CDR3 spells CASSPGSAGNTIYF. CDR3 bases: TGTGCCAGCAGCCCAGGATCTGCTGGAAACACCATATATTTT.

This CDR3 reads CSAGGYEQYF. In nucleotides, the CDR3 is TGCAGTGCAGGCGGCTACGAGCAGTACTTC. The V gene is TRBV20-1, the J gene TRBJ2-7; D is uncertain. The CDR3 is 10 amino acids. Germline V gives CDR1 DFQATT, CDR2 SNEGSKA (reference sequence). V lost 6 bases and J lost 3, with 6 bases in between.

The chain is built from TRBV5-1 and TRBJ1-1; D is perhaps TRBD1 (6 bases). Germline V gives CDR1 SGHRS, CDR2 YFSETQ. The CDR3 runs to 14 residues. V dropped 2 bases and J dropped 1 base, with 9 bases sitting between them. This CDR3 reads CASSLGGSNTEAFF. The CDR3 coding sequence is TGCGCCAGCAGCTTAGGGGGATCGAACACTGAAGCTTTCTTT.

This chain joins TRBV5-6 and TRBJ2-5; TRBD1 agrees at 11 bases. V trimming: 7 bases; J trimming: 1 base; junction bases outside the gene matches: 9. CDR1 is SGHDT, CDR2 YYEEEE, per germline. The CDR3 has 16 residues. CDR3 nucleotides: TGTGCCAGCGGAACGGACAGGGGGCGCGTCCAAGAGACCCAGTACTTC. Translated: CASGTDRGRVQETQYF.

The chain combines TRBV28 with TRBJ2-5, with TRBD1 identical over 8 bases. The germline V gene encodes CDR1 MDHEN and CDR2 SYDVKM. J lost 5 bases, V lost 7 bases, and 12 bases had no gene match. This CDR3 is built from 15 residues. The CDR3 DNA reads TGTGCCAGCACCGAGACAGGGGACCGGCGGGAGACCCAGTACTTC. This translates into CASTETGDRRETQYF.

This clone was found once. This sequence joins TRBV6-2 or TRBV6-3 and TRBJ2-6, with D tentatively TRBD2 (5 bases). Trimming removed 6 bases from V and 3 bases from J, with 12 bases in between. This CDR3 region has 15 residues. The germline gives CDR1 MNHEY, CDR2 SVGEGT. CDR3 sequence reads: CASSPPGDGANVLTF. The CDR3 region has the DNA TGTGCCAGCAGCCCTCCCGGGGATGGGGCCAACGTCCTGACTTTC.

The chain employs TRBV19 and TRBJ2-6; the D is unclear. Germline-derived CDR1 and CDR2 are LNHDA and SQIVND (reference sequence). CDR3 length: 18 residues. Trimming left V 0 bases short and J 3 bases short, with 15 bases between. The CDR3 nucleotides read TGTGCCAGTAGTATAGATCTAGAAAGGTCTTATGGGGCCAACGTCCTGACTTTC. Its translation: CASSIDLERSYGANVLTF.

The chain couples TRBV12-3 or TRBV12-4 to TRBJ1-2; D may be TRBD1 (5 bases). The CDR3 consists of 11 residues. V lost 6 bases and J lost 6, with 8 bases in between. This chain's CDR3 is CASRDINGYTF. In DNA form, the CDR3 reads TGTGCCAGCAGGGACATTAATGGCTACACCTTC.

The chain combines TRBV6-2 or TRBV6-3 with TRBJ1-1, with 7 bases matching TRBD1. Germline trimming cut 2 bases from V and 5 bases from J; bases unmatched to any gene: 5. The CDR3 covers 14 residues. Germline-derived CDR1 and CDR2 are MNHEY and SVGEGT. The CDR3 coding sequence is TGTGCCAGCAGTTACAACAGGGGAGGAACTGAAGCTTTCTTT. It translates to CASSYNRGGTEAFF.

The chain employs TRBV24-1 and TRBJ2-1; 8 bases are shared with TRBD1. Looked up from germline, CDR1 is KGHDR and CDR2 is SFDVKD. V was pared by 3 bases and J by 7 bases, with 13 bases of the junction left unmatched. The CDR3 covers 17 residues. The CDR3 DNA follows: TGTGCCACCAGTGATCGGGTCGGACAGGGTTCCCTAAATGAGCAGTTCTTC. Translating it yields CATSDRVGQGSLNEQFF.

The chain is built from TRBV7-9 and TRBJ1-2, with no clear D. Germline V gene sequence: CDR1 SEHNR, CDR2 FQNEAQ (reference sequence). Trimming shortened V by 3 bases and J by 8 bases, and 10 bases separated the two germline ends. This CDR3 region has 12 residues. This chain's CDR3 is CASSFREEGYTF. The DNA of the CDR3 is TGTGCCAGCAGCTTTAGGGAGGAAGGCTACACCTTC.

This clone showed up just once. This sequence joins TRBV5-4 and TRBJ2-7, with a tentative D call TRBD2 (5 bases). Per the germline V gene, CDR1 is SGHNT and CDR2 is YYREEE (reference sequence). Between the trimmed V and J ends, which lost 2 bases and 3 bases, there was a span of 12 bases. The CDR3 contains 14 residues. Here the CDR3 reads CASSFGLAGYEQYF. The CDR3 DNA is TGTGCCAGCAGCTTCGGCCTAGCTGGCTACGAGCAGTACTTC.

This chain connects TRBV9 to TRBJ2-5; D possibly corresponds to TRBD1 (6 bases). V lost 3 bases to trimming and J lost 4 bases, with 13 bases between them. CDR1 and CDR2 from the germline V gene are SGDLS and YYNGEE. CDR3 length equals 14 residues. The CDR3 spells CASSEGVFRETQYF. CDR3 DNA: TGTGCCAGCAGCGAGGGGGTCTTTAGAGAGACCCAGTACTTC.

The genes are TRBV29-1 and TRBJ2-1; tentatively, D is TRBD2 (6 bases). The germline gives CDR1 SQVTM, CDR2 ANQGSEA. CDR3 length: 13 residues. Between the trimmed V and J ends, which lost 3 bases and 3 bases, there was a span of 9 bases. CDR3 protein: CSVDRLVYNEQFF. CDR3 DNA: TGCAGCGTTGACCGACTAGTCTACAATGAGCAGTTCTTC.

CDR3 region: CAISEQQGVEETQYF. The CDR3 DNA reads TGTGCCATCAGTGAGCAACAGGGCGTAGAGGAGACCCAGTACTTC. The rearrangement joins TRBV10-3 to TRBJ2-5, with D possibly matching TRBD1 (6 bases). V gave up 2 bases and J gave up 5 bases, with 15 bases separating them. From germline, CDR1 is ENHRY and CDR2 SYGVKD. This CDR3 has 15 amino acids.